Given below is one T cell receptor (beta chain) in context. The data originate from a study of blood T cell repertoires in COVID-19. About the research overall: T cells, B-cell-depleted T cells, or PBMCs supplied cDNA or gDNA.

The germline V gene encodes CDR1 KGHDR and CDR2 SFDVKD. The CDR3 consists of 13 residues. V was cut by 7 bases and J by 5 bases, with 11 bases left in between. Produced via immunoSEQ multiplex PCR; TCRdb's table is partial and in-frame only. The sample yields 400,000 or so clones, more than 85% seen once. The sequencing input was peripheral blood. The sequence derives from a human donor in a cohort sampled during active COVID-19. The chain joins TRBV24-1 to TRBJ2-1, with D maybe TRBD2 (6 bases). The CDR3 loop reads CATRGGGNNEQFF. The CDR3 nucleotides are TGTGCCACCAGGGGGGGAGGCAACAATGAGCAGTTCTTC.